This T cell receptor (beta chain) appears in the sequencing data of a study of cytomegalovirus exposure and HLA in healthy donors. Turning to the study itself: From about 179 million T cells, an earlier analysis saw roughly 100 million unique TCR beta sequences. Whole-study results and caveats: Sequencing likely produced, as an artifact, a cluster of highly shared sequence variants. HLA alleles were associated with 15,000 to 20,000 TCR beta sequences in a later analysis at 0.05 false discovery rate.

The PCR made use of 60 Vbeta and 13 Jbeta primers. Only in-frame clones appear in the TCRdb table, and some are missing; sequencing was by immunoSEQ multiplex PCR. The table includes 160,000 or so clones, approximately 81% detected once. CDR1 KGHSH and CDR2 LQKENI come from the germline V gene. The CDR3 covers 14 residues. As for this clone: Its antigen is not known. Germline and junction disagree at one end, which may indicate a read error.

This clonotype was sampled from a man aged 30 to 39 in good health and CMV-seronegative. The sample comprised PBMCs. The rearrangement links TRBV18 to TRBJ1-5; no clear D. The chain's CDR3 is CASSPPGGNQPQHF. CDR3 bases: TGTGCCAGCTCACCACCCGGAGGCAATCAGCCCCAACATTTT.